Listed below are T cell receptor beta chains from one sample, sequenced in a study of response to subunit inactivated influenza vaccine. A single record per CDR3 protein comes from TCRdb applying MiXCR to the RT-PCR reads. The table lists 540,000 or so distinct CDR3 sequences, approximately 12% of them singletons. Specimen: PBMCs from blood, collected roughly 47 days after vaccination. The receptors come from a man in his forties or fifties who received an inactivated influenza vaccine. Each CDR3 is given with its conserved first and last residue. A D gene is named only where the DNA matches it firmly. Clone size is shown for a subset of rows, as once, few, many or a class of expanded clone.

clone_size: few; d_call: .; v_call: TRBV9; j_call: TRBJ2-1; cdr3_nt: TGTGCCAGCAGCGTAGTTGGAAGCTCCTACAATGAGCAGTTCTTC; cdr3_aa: CASSVVGSSYNEQFF
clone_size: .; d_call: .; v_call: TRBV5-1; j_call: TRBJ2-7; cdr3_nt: TGCGCCAGCAGCTTGAGGGAAGGGTTTTACGAGCAGTACTTC; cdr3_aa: CASSLREGFYEQYF
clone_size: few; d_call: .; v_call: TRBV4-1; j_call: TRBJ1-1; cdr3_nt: TGCGCCAGCAGCCATCGACAGGTGATGAACACTGAAGCTTTCTTT; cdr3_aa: CASSHRQVMNTEAFF
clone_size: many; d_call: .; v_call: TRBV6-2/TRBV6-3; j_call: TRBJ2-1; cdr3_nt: TGTGCCAGCAGTTACACGGTATCCAATGAGCAGTTCTTC; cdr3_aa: CASSYTVSNEQFF
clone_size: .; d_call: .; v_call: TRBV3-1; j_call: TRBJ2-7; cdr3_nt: TGTGCCAGCAGAGGGGTTAACGAGCAGTACTTC; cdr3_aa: CASRGVNEQYF
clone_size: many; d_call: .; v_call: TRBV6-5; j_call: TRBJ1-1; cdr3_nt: TGTGCCAGCAGTTACGGAGGGAGTAACACTGAAGCTTTCTTT; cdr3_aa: CASSYGGSNTEAFF
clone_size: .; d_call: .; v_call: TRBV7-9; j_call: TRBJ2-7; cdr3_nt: TGTGCCAGCAGCCTATATAACTCCTACGAGCAGTACTTC; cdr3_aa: CASSLYNSYEQYF
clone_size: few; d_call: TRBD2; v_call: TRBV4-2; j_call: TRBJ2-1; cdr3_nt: TGTGCCAGCAGCCAAGATGGGGGGACTAGGGCCACCAATGAGCAGTTCTTC; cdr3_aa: CASSQDGGTRATNEQFF
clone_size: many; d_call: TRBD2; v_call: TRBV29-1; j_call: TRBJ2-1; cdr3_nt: TGCAGCGCCGGGACTAGCAGCTACAATGAGCAGTTCTTC; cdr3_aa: CSAGTSSYNEQFF
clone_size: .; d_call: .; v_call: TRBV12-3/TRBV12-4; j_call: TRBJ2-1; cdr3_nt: TGTGCCAGCAGTTTTATGGGGGGAAGCTCCTACAATGAGCAGTTCTTC; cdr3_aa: CASSFMGGSSYNEQFF
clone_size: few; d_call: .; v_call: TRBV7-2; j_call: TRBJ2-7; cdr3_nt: TGTGCCAGCCTCCCCGGGAGTCTATCCTACGAGCAGTACTTC; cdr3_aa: CASLPGSLSYEQYF
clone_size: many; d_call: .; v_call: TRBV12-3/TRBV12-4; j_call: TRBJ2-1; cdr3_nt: TGTGCCAGCAGTTTTTTAAGCGGGACACAGCGTTACAATGAGCAGTTCTTC; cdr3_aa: CASSFLSGTQRYNEQFF
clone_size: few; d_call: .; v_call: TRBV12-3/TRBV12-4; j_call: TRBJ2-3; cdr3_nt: TGTGCCAGCAGTTTAAACAGACACACAGATACGCAGTATTTT; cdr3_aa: CASSLNRHTDTQYF
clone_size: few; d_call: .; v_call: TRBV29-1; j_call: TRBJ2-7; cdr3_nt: TGCAGCGCCGTGAACTACGAGCAGTACTTC; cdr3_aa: CSAVNYEQYF
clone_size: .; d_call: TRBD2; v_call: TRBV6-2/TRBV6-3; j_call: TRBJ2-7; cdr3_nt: TGTGCCAGCAGTTTTACCGGGGGGTCTCGCTACGAGCAGTACTTC; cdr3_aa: CASSFTGGSRYEQYF
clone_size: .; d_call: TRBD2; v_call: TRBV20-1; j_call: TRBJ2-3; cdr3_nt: TGCATCCCTAGCGGGATCGGTACAGATACGCAGTATTTT; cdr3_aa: CIPSGIGTDTQYF
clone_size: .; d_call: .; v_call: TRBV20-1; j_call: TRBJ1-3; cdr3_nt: TGCAGTGCTAGTCGGACAGCTCGAGACTCTGGAAACACCATATATTTT; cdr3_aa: CSASRTARDSGNTIYF